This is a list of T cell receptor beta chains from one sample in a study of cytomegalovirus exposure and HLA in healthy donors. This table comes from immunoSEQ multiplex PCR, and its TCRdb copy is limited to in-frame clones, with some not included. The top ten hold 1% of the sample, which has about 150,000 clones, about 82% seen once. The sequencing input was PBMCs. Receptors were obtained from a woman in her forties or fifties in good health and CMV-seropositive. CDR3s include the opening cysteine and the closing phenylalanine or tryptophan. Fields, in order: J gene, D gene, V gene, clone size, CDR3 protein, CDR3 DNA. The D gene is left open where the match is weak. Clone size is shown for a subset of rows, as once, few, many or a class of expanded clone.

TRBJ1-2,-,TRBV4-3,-,CASSQRAGANYGYTF,TGCGCCAGCAGCCAACGTGCAGGGGCTAACTATGGCTACACCTTC
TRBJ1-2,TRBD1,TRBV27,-,CASSKRDSFYGYTF,TGTGCCAGCAGTAAGAGGGACAGTTTCTATGGCTACACCTTC
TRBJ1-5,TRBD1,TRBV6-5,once,CASSYSQGAGNQPQHF,TGTGCCAGCAGTTACTCACAGGGGGCGGGCAATCAGCCCCAGCATTTT
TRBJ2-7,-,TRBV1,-,CTSSQNDRVISGSYEQYF,TGCACCAGCAGCCAAAACGACAGGGTAATTAGTGGATCCTACGAGCAGTACTTC
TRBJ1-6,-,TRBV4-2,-,CASSQETVKDSPLHF,TGTGCCAGCAGCCAAGAGACAGTTAAGGATTCACCCCTCCACTTT
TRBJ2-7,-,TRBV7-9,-,CSSSFRQTSNEQYF,TGTTCCAGCAGCTTCCGACAGACGAGCAACGAGCAGTACTTC
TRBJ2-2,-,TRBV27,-,CASSPTNTGELFF,TGTGCCAGCAGTCCCACGAACACCGGGGAGCTGTTTTTT
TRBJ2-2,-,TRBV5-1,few,CASSLEAQTNTGELFF,TGCGCCAGCAGCTTGGAAGCGCAAACGAACACCGGGGAGCTGTTTTTT
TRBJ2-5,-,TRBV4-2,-,CASSQDYHSSLETQYF,TGTGCCAGCAGCCAAGATTACCACAGCAGCTTAGAGACCCAGTACTTC
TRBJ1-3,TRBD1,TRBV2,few,CASTPFGQGSGNTIYF,TGTGCCAGCACACCGTTCGGACAGGGGTCTGGAAACACCATATATTTT
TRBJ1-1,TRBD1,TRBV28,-,CASSFFGGQEAFF,TGTGCCAGCAGCTTTTTCGGGGGACAGGAAGCTTTCTTT
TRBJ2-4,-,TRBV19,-,CASSIGLADMNSLAKNIQYF,TGTGCCAGTAGTATAGGGTTGGCAGACATGAACAGCCTAGCCAAAAACATTCAGTACTTC
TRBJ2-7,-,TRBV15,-,CATSYREKTYEQYF,TGTGCCACCAGCTACAGGGAGAAGACCTACGAGCAGTACTTC
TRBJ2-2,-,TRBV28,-,CASSLPSLPGELFF,TGTGCCAGCAGTTTACCCTCACTTCCGGGGGAGCTGTTTTTT
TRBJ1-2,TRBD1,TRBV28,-,CAGLDRGANYGYTF,TGTGCCGGCCTAGACAGGGGCGCTAACTATGGCTACACCTTC
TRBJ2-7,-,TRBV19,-,CASSERGHFSYEQYF,TGTGCCAGTAGTGAGAGAGGACACTTCTCCTACGAGCAGTACTTC
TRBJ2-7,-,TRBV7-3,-,CASSFSTGNYEQYF,TGTGCCAGCAGCTTTTCGACAGGTAACTACGAGCAGTACTTC
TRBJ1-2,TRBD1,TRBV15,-,CATSRGKGGAENYGYTF,TGTGCCACCAGCAGAGGGAAAGGGGGCGCCGAAAACTATGGCTACACCTTC
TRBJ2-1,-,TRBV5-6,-,CASSLADNEQFF,TGTGCCAGCAGCTTGGCAGACAATGAGCAGTTCTTC
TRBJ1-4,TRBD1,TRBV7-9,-,CASSRGTGKFEKLFF,TGTGCCAGCAGCCGCGGGACAGGGAAATTTGAAAAACTGTTTTTT
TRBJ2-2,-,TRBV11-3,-,CASSPEPEASELFF,TGTGCCAGCAGCCCTGAACCTGAGGCATCGGAGCTGTTTTTT
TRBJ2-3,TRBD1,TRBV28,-,CASSPQGQGTDTQYF,TGTGCCAGCAGCCCCCAAGGACAGGGTACAGATACGCAGTATTTT
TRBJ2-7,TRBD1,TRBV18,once,CASSTTGGIGYEQYF,TGTGCCAGCTCAACGACAGGGGGAATCGGCTACGAGCAGTACTTC
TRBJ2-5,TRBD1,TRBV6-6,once,CASSYSGTGLQETQYF,TGTGCCAGCAGTTACTCCGGGACAGGACTCCAAGAGACCCAGTACTTC
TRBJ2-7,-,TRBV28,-,CASSTTYEQYF,TGTGCCAGCAGTACCACCTACGAGCAGTACTTC
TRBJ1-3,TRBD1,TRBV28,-,CASRPRQGNSGNTIYF,TGTGCCAGCAGGCCTCGACAGGGGAACTCTGGAAACACCATATATTTT
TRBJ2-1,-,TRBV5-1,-,CASSLDPASNEQFF,TGCGCCAGCAGCTTGGATCCAGCGAGCAATGAGCAGTTCTTC
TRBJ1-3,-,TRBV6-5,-,CASSQGLLNTIYF,TGTGCCAGCAGTCAGGGTCTTTTAAACACCATATATTTT
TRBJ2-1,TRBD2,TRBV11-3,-,CASNTSHVREAYNEQFF,TGTGCCAGCAATACATCCCACGTACGGGAGGCCTACAATGAGCAGTTCTTC
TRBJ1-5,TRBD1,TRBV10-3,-,CAIRDRVDQPQHF,TGTGCCATCAGGGACAGGGTCGATCAGCCCCAGCATTTT
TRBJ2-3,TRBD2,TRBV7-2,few,CASSLAPGGGLGASTDTQYF,TGTGCCAGCAGCTTAGCGCCGGGAGGGGGACTTGGTGCTAGCACAGATACGCAGTATTTT
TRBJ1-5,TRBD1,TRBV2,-,CASSDRGRSQPQHF,TGTGCCAGCAGTGACAGGGGGCGATCACAGCCCCAGCATTTT
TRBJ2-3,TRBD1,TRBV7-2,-,CASSLGTGGRTDTQYF,TGTGCCAGCAGCCTAGGGACAGGGGGACGCACAGATACGCAGTATTTT
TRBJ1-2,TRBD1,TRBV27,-,CASSSTGYGYTF,TGTGCCAGCAGTTCGACAGGGTATGGCTACACCTTC
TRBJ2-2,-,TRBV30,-,CAWRSGNTGELFF,TGTGCCTGGAGGAGCGGAAACACCGGGGAGCTGTTTTTT
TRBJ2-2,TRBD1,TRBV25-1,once,CASRTTGTGTRELFF,TGTGCCAGCAGGACCACCGGGACAGGGACACGGGAGCTGTTTTTT
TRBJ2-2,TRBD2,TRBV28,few,CASSLPGFSGVPGELFF,TGTGCCAGCAGTCTCCCGGGGTTTAGCGGGGTGCCCGGGGAGCTGTTTTTT
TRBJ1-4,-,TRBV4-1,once,CASSQDTRLNEKLFF,TGCGCCAGCAGCCAAGACACCCGGTTGAATGAAAAACTGTTTTTT
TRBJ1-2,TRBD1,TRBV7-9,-,CASSPTGDYGYTF,TGTGCCAGCAGCCCGACAGGGGACTATGGCTACACCTTC